What follows is one T cell receptor (beta chain) and its context. These data are taken from a study of blood T cells in healthy people across ages. A sample-barcoded 5' primer and a J-beta primer mix were used in a second PCR of about 6 to 12 cycles. TCRdb re-analysed the 5' RACE reads in MiXCR, keeping a single row per CDR3 protein. This sample has approximately 600,000 distinct CDR3 sequences, with roughly 53% found just once. Germline loops: CDR1 MNHNY, CDR2 SVGAGI (reference sequence). The CDR3 loop spans 16 amino acids. Trimming left V 6 bases short and J 0 bases short, with 12 bases between. The receptor's source is a man aged 60-69 years in good health. Sequencing input: blood. The genes are TRBV6-6 and TRBJ2-6; tentative D call: TRBD1 (6 bases). CDR3 sequence: CASSPTGNSGANVLTF. The CDR3 nucleotides are TGTGCCAGCAGCCCCACAGGGAACTCTGGGGCCAACGTCCTGACTTTC.